This T cell receptor beta chain is from a study of technical replicates of blood from a handful of donors. Germline CDR1 SGHRS, CDR2 YFSETQ. The CDR3 sequence is 14 residues long. Trimming removed 1 base at V and 3 bases at J, with 11 bases between. Method: immunoSEQ multiplex PCR; TCRdb's copy keeps in-frame clones and lacks some. The profile shows approximately 80,000 clones, about nine tenths of them singletons. Concerning this clone itself: Other nucleotide sequences from this sample produce the same CDR3.

This clonotype originated in a human donor in good health. The chain employs TRBV5-1 and TRBJ2-7; D might be TRBD1 (5 bases). The sequenced sample consisted of T cells isolated from PBMCs. CDR3 loop: CASSLSGASYEQYF. CDR3 DNA sequence: TGCGCCAGCAGCTTGAGTGGGGCCAGCTACGAGCAGTACTTC.